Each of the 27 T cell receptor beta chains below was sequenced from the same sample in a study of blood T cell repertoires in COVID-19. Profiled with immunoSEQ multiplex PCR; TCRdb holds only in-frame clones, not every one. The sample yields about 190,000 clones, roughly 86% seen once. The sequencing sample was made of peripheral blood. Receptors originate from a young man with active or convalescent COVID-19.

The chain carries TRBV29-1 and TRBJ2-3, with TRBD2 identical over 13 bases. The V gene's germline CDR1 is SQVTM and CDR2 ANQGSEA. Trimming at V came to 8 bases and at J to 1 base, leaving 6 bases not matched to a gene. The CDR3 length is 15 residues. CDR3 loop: CSTTLAGGRTDTQYF. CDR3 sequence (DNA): TGCAGCACGACACTAGCGGGAGGGCGCACAGATACGCAGTATTTT.

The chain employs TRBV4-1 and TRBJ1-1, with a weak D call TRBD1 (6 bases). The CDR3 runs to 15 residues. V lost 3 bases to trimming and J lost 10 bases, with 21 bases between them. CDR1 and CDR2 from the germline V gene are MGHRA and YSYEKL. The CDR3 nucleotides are TGCGCCAGCAGCCAGGATATGCCCGAGGGGGGGCCAGCTTTCTTT. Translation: CASSQDMPEGGPAFF.

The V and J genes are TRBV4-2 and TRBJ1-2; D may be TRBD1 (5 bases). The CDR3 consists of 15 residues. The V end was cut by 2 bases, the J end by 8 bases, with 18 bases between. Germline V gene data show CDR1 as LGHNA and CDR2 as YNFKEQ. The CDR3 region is CASSQPDSIVGGYTF. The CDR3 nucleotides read TGTGCCAGCAGCCAACCCGACAGCATCGTCGGGGGCTACACCTTC.

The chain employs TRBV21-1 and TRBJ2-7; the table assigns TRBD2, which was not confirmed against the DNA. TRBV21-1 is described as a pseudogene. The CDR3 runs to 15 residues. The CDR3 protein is CASSKWSGMAYEQYF. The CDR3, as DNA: TGTGCCAGCAGCAAATGGAGCGGGATGGCCTACGAGCAGTACTTC.

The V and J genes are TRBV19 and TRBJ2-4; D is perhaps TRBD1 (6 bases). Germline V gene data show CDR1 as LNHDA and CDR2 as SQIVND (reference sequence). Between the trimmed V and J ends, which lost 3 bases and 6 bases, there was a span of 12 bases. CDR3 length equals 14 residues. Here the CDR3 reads CASSMDRSPNIQYF. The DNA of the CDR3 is TGTGCCAGTAGTATGGACAGATCTCCAAACATTCAGTACTTC. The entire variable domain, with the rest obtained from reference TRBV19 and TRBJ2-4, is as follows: DGGITQSPKYLFRKEGQNVTLSCEQNLNHDAMYWYRQDPGQGLRLIYYSQIVNDFQKGDIAEGYSVSREKKESFPLTVTSAQKNPTAFYLCASSMDRSPNIQYFGAGTRLSVL.

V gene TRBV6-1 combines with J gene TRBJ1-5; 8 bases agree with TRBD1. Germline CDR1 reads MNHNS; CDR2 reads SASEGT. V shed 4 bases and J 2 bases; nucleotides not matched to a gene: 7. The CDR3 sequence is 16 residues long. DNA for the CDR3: TGTGCCAGCAGTGCCTCCGTGACAGGGGGCAATCAGCCCCAGCATTTT. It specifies CASSASVTGGNQPQHF.

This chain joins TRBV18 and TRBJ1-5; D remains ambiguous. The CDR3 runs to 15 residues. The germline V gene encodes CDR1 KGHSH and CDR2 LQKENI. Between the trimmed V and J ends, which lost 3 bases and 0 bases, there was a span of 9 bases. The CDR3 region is CASSPRQDSNQPQHF. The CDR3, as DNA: TGTGCCAGCTCACCCCGTCAGGATAGCAATCAGCCCCAGCATTTT.

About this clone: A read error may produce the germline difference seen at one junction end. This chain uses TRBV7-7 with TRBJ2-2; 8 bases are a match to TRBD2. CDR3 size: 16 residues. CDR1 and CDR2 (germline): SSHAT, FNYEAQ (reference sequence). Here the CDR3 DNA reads TGTGCTAGCAGCCCCCGCACTAGCGGCGAAACCGGGGAGCTGTTTTTT. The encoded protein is CASSPRTSGETGELFF. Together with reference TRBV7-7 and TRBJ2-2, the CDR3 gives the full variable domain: GAGVSQSPRYKVTKRGQDVTLRCDPISSHATLYWYQQALGQGPEFLTYFNYEAQPDKSGLPSDRFSAERPEGSISTLTIQRTEQRDSAMYRCASSPRTSGETGELFFGEGSRLTVL.

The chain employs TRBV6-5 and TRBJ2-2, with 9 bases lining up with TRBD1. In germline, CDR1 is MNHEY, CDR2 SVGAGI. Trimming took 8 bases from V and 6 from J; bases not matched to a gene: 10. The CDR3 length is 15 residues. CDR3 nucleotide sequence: TGTGCCAGCCGATTACAGGGGGCTGGTTCCGGGGAGCTGTTTTTT. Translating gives CASRLQGAGSGELFF.

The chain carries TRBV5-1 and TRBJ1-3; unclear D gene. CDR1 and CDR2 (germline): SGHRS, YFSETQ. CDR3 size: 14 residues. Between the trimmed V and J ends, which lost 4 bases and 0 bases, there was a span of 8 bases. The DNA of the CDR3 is TGCGCCAGCAGCCCCGGGAACTCTGGAAACACCATATATTTT. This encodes CASSPGNSGNTIYF.

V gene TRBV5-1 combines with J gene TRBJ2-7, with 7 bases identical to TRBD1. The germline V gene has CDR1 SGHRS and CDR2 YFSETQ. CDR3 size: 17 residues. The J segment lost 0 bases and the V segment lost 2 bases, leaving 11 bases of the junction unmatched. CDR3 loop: CASSFFPETGPSYEQYF. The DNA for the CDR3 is TGCGCCAGCAGCTTCTTCCCGGAGACAGGGCCCTCCTACGAGCAGTACTTC.

CDR3 nucleotide sequence: TGTGCTAGTGGTTTGTCTGGACAGACCTACAATGAGCAGTTCTTC. This codes for CASGLSGQTYNEQFF. The chain joins TRBV12-5 to TRBJ2-1; weak D call: TRBD1 (6 bases). Germline V gene lookup returns CDR1 LGHNT and CDR2 FRNRAP. The CDR3 runs 15 residues. V shed 2 bases and J shed 2 bases, with 10 bases lying between them.

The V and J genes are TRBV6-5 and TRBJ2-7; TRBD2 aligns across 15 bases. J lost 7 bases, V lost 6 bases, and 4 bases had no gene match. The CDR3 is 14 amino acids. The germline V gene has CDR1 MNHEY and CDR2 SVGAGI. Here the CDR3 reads CASRTGTSGGEQYF. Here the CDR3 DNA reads TGTGCCAGCAGGACCGGGACTAGCGGGGGGGAGCAGTACTTC.

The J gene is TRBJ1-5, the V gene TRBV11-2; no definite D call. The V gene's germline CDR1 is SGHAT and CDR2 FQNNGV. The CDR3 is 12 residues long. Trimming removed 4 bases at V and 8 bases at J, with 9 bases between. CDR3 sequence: CASSSYGEPQHF. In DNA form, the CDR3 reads TGTGCCAGCAGCTCGTACGGGGAGCCCCAGCATTTT. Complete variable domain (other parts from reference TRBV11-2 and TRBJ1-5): EAGVAQSPRYKIIEKRQSVAFWCNPISGHATLYWYQQILGQGPKLLIQFQNNGVVDDSQLPKDRFSAERLKGVDSTLKIQPAKLEDSAVYLCASSSYGEPQHFGDGTRLSIL.

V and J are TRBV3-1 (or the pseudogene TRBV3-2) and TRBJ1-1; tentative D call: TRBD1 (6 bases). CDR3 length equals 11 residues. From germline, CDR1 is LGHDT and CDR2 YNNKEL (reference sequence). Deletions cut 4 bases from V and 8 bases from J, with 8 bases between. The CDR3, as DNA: TGTGCCAGCAGCCTCGGGACAGAAGCTTTCTTT. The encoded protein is CASSLGTEAFF.

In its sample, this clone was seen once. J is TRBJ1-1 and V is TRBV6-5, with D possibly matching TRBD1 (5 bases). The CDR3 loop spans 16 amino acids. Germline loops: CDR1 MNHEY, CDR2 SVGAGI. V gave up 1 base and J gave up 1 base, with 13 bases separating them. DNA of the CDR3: TGTGCCAGCAGTTACTTGACCCAGGACAAGAACACTGAAGCTTTCTTT. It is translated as CASSYLTQDKNTEAFF.

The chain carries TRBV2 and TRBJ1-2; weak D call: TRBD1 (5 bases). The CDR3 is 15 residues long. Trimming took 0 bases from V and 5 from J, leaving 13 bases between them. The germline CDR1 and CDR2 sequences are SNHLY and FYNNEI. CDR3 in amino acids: CASSEAPGLLYGYTF. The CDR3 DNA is TGTGCCAGCAGTGAAGCCCCAGGGCTTTTATATGGCTACACCTTC.

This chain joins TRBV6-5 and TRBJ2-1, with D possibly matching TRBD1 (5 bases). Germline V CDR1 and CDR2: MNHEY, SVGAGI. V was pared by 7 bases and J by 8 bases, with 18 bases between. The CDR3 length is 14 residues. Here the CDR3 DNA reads TGTGCCAGCATCCCGCAGGGCCAAGGGTATGAGCAGTTCTTC. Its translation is CASIPQGQGYEQFF.

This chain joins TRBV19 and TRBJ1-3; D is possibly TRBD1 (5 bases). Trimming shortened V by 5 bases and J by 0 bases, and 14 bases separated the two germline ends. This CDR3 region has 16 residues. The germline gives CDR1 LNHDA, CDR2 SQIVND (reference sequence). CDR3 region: CASSLRQLYSGNTIYF. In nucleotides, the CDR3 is TGTGCCAGTAGTTTACGACAGCTATACTCTGGAAACACCATATATTTT.

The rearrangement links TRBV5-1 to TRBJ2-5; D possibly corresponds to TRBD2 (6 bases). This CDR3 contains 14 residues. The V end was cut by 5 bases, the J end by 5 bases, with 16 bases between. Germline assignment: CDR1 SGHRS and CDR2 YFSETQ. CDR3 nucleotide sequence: TGCGCCAGCAGTCCAGAACCGGGGGAGGAGACCCAGTACTTC. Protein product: CASSPEPGEETQYF.

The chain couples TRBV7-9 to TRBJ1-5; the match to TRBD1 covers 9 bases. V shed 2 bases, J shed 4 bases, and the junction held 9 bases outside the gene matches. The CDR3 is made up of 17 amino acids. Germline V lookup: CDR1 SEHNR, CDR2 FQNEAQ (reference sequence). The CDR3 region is CASSLFQGQGFNQPQHF. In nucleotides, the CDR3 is TGTGCCAGCAGCTTATTCCAGGGACAGGGTTTTAATCAGCCCCAGCATTTT.

CDR3 sequence: CASSRGGRHHGYTF. The CDR3 DNA reads as TGTGCCAGCAGCCGGGGGGGGAGGCACCATGGCTACACCTTC. The chain is built from TRBV3-1 (or the pseudogene TRBV3-2) and TRBJ1-2; D perhaps matches TRBD1 (5 bases). Trimming pared 4 bases from V and 6 bases from J, leaving 15 bases between. The CDR3 runs to 14 residues. Germline values: CDR1 LGHDT, CDR2 YNNKEL (reference sequence).

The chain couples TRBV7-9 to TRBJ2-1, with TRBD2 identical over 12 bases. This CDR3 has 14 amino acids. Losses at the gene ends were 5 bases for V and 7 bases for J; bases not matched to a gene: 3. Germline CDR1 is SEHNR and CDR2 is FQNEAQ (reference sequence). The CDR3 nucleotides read TGTGCCAGCAGCAGGACTAGCGGGACAAATGAGCAGTTCTTC. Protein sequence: CASSRTSGTNEQFF.

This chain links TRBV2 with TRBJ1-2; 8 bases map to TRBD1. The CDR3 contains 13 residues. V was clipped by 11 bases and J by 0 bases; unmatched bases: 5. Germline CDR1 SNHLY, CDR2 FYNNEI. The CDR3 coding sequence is TGTGCCCGCGGACAGGGAGCTAACTATGGCTACACCTTC. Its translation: CARGQGANYGYTF.

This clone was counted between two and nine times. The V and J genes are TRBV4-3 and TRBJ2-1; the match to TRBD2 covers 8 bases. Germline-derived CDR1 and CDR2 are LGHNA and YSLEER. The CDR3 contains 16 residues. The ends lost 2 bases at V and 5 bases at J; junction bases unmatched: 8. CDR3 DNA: TGCGCCAGCAGCCAAAGGGCCGGACTAGCACACAATGAGCAGTTCTTC. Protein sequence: CASSQRAGLAHNEQFF.

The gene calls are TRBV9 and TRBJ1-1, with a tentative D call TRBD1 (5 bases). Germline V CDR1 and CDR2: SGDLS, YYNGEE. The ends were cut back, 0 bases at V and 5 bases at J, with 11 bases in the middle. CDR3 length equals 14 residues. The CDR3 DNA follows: TGTGCCAGCAGCGTAGGGGGGGTGATGACTGAAGCTTTCTTT. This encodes CASSVGGVMTEAFF.

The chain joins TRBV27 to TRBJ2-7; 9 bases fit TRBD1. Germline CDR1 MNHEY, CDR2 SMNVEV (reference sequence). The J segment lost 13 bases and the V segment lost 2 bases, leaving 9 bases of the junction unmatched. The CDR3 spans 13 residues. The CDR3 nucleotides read TGTGCCAGCAGTTTAGCCTACCGGGACAGGGTTTACTTC. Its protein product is CASSLAYRDRVYF.